The 18 T cell receptor beta chains given below trace back to one sample, sequenced in a study of control samples from healthy donors and cancer patients. Sequenced by immunoSEQ multiplex PCR; TCRdb stores in-frame clones only, minus some. Among 260,000 or so clones listed, roughly 87% were seen once. Sequenced material: PBMCs. The receptors come from an older woman with lung cancer.

The chain uses TRBV18 and TRBJ1-2; no firm D call. This CDR3 is built from 14 residues. V lost 2 bases and J lost 4, with 11 bases in between. Per germline, CDR1 KGHSH and CDR2 LQKENI. CDR3 region: CASSPTRFGYGYTF. The CDR3 DNA follows: TGTGCCAGCTCACCAACGAGATTTGGCTATGGCTACACCTTC.

Of note for this clone: The junction does not match germline at one end; this may be a read error. The chain combines TRBV7-7 with TRBJ2-2; 9 bases match TRBD2. From germline, CDR1 is SSHAT and CDR2 FNYEAQ (reference sequence). This CDR3 comprises 17 residues. This chain's CDR3 is CASSRGLAELAAGELFF. DNA of the CDR3: TGTGCTAGCAGCCGGGGACTAGCCGAATTGGCGGCCGGGGAGCTGTTTTTT.

This clone has more than one count but fewer than ten. The chain joins TRBV5-1 to TRBJ1-6; D uncertain. V lost 5 bases to trimming and J lost 5 bases, with 8 bases between them. Germline V gene lookup returns CDR1 SGHRS and CDR2 YFSETQ. This CDR3 is 13 amino acids long. Here the CDR3 DNA reads TGCGCCAGCAGGGAGGAAAATAATTCACCCCTCCACTTT. As protein: CASREENNSPLHF.

There are many counts of this clone. This chain joins TRBV19 and TRBJ2-5; unclear D gene. The CDR3 covers 14 residues. The V and J ends lost 6 bases and 3 bases respectively, with 14 bases between them. The germline V gene has CDR1 LNHDA and CDR2 SQIVND (reference sequence). CDR3 coding DNA: TGTGCCAGTAGCCCCATTGGGCAGGAAGAGACCCAGTACTTC. The encoded protein is CASSPIGQEETQYF.

This rearrangement joins TRBV4-1 to TRBJ1-1, with D unresolved. The CDR3 is 14 residues long. Trimming stripped 0 bases from V and 5 bases from J, with 10 bases between. Germline values: CDR1 MGHRA, CDR2 YSYEKL. CDR3 DNA sequence: TGCGCCAGCAGCCAAGAAGTTCTGGGGACTGAAGCTTTCTTT. Its translation: CASSQEVLGTEAFF.

The sample holds a few counts of this clone. The chain uses TRBV27 and TRBJ1-6, with TRBD1 identical over 8 bases. CDR1 and CDR2 (germline): MNHEY, SMNVEV (reference sequence). The CDR3 totals 14 residues. V dropped 6 bases and J dropped 7; count of bases not matched to a gene: 5. CDR3 residues: CASRGGTGNSPLHF. The CDR3 nucleotides read TGTGCCAGCAGAGGCGGGACAGGCAATTCACCCCTCCACTTT.

This chain links TRBV15 with TRBJ1-1, with TRBD1 matching 8 bases. Germline values: CDR1 LNHNV, CDR2 YYDKDF (reference sequence). The CDR3 has 15 residues. With 3 bases clipped from V and 2 bases from J, the junction kept 5 bases outside the gene matches. DNA for the CDR3: TGTGCCACCAGCAGGGACAGGGCTTCAAACACTGAAGCTTTCTTT. Its protein is CATSRDRASNTEAFF.

The chain links TRBV2 to TRBJ1-1, with TRBD1 as a possible D gene (5 bases). Germline V lookup: CDR1 SNHLY, CDR2 FYNNEI. This CDR3 spans 12 amino acids. Trimming left V 11 bases short and J 2 bases short, with 12 bases between. CDR3 nucleotides: TGTGCCCTTTCCGGGGGTAACACTGAAGCTTTCTTT. Encoded protein: CALSGGNTEAFF.

As for this clone: Other DNA sequences within the sample encode an identical CDR3. The rearrangement uses TRBV9 and TRBJ2-1; tentative D call: TRBD2 (5 bases). The CDR3 contains 14 residues. Germline V gene lookup returns CDR1 SGDLS and CDR2 YYNGEE. Deletions cut 0 bases from V and 4 bases from J, with 8 bases between. CDR3 sequence reads: CASSVGSGYNEQFF. The CDR3 DNA reads as TGTGCCAGCAGCGTAGGATCGGGGTACAATGAGCAGTTCTTC. Full variable domain (rest looked up from reference TRBV9 and TRBJ2-1): DSGVTQTPKHLITATGQRVTLRCSPRSGDLSVYWYQQSLDQGLQFLIQYYNGEERAKGNILERFSAQQFPDLHSELNLSSLELGDSALYFCASSVGSGYNEQFFGPGTRLTVL.

The rearrangement links TRBV5-1 to TRBJ2-1; a weak D match, TRBD2 (7 bases). Germline loops: CDR1 SGHRS, CDR2 YFSETQ. The CDR3 runs to 14 residues. V dropped 4 bases and J dropped 3 bases, with 11 bases sitting between them. This chain's CDR3 is CASSGGGFYNEQFF. As DNA, the CDR3 is TGCGCCAGCAGCGGCGGGGGCTTCTACAATGAGCAGTTCTTC.

The chain is built from TRBV2 and TRBJ2-3; 14 bases are shared with TRBD2. Germline trimming cut 6 bases from V and 5 bases from J; bases unmatched to any gene: 10. CDR1 is SNHLY and CDR2 is FYNNEI in the germline V gene. This CDR3 is 17 amino acids long. CDR3 protein: CASSELGLAGVLDTQYF. In DNA form, the CDR3 reads TGTGCCAGCAGCGAGCTGGGACTAGCGGGAGTGTTAGATACGCAGTATTTT.

This clone was counted only a few times. The chain recombines TRBV19 with TRBJ1-1, with D possibly matching TRBD1 (6 bases). The CDR3 consists of 16 residues. CDR1 and CDR2 from the germline V gene are LNHDA and SQIVND (reference sequence). V was cut by 6 bases and J by 0 bases, with 17 bases left in between. For the CDR3, the DNA is TGTGCCAGTAGAGACCCTGGACAGAACATGAACACTGAAGCTTTCTTT. It translates to CASRDPGQNMNTEAFF.

This chain connects TRBV6-6 to TRBJ1-4; D may be TRBD1 (6 bases). This CDR3 is 14 amino acids long. V shed 4 bases and J shed 2 bases, with 8 bases lying between them. CDR1 is MNHNY and CDR2 is SVGAGI in the germline V gene (reference sequence). The CDR3 nucleotides are TGTGCCAGCAGTTTCCAGGGGACTAATGAAAAACTGTTTTTT. Its protein is CASSFQGTNEKLFF.

The sample holds a few counts of this clone. The J gene is TRBJ2-7, the V gene TRBV28; D may match TRBD1 or TRBD2 (5 bases each). The V end lost 2 bases, the J end lost 3 bases, and 8 bases lay between the germline ends. The germline CDR1 and CDR2 sequences are MDHEN and SYDVKM. The CDR3 totals 13 residues. This CDR3 is CASSLPGSYEQYF. CDR3 nucleotides: TGTGCCAGCAGTTTACCAGGGAGCTACGAGCAGTACTTC.

The rearrangement links TRBV5-1 to TRBJ1-1; 9 bases align to TRBD1. The CDR3 totals 14 residues. Per germline, CDR1 SGHRS and CDR2 YFSETQ. Losses at the gene ends were 5 bases for V and 2 bases for J; bases not matched to a gene: 4. The CDR3 DNA sequence: TGCGCCAGCAGTAAGGACAGGGGAAACACTGAAGCTTTCTTT. Protein product: CASSKDRGNTEAFF.

The genes are TRBV27 and TRBJ2-7; perhaps TRBD1 as D (6 bases). The CDR3 runs to 13 residues. Trimming took off 2 bases at V and 5 bases at J, with 10 bases between the two ends. Per the germline V gene, CDR1 is MNHEY and CDR2 is SMNVEV (reference sequence). CDR3 in DNA: TGTGCCAGCAGTTTAAACAGGGACCACGAGCAGTACTTC. Protein: CASSLNRDHEQYF.

The chain is built from TRBV5-1 and TRBJ2-3; TRBD1 aligns across 8 bases. V trimming: 3 bases; J trimming: 5 bases; junction bases outside the gene matches: 8. The CDR3 is 15 residues long. CDR1 and CDR2 from the germline V gene are SGHRS and YFSETQ. DNA for the CDR3: TGCGCCAGCAGCTCCACCGGACAGGGAGTAGATACGCAGTATTTT. Protein product: CASSSTGQGVDTQYF. Full variable domain (rest looked up from reference TRBV5-1 and TRBJ2-3): KAGVTQTPRYLIKTRGQQVTLSCSPISGHRSVSWYQQTPGQGLQFLFEYFSETQRNKGNFPGRFSGRQFSNSRSEMNVSTLELGDSALYLCASSSTGQGVDTQYFGPGTRLTVL.

The gene calls are TRBV4-1 and TRBJ2-7, with 7 bases aligning to TRBD2. This CDR3 is 16 amino acids long. Trimming removed 4 bases from V and 4 bases from J; junction bases left unmatched: 13. CDR1 MGHRA and CDR2 YSYEKL come from the germline V gene. The CDR3 region has the DNA TGCGCCAGCAGCCGAGAGGGTGGCGGGAGTGAATACGAGCAGTACTTC. This codes for CASSREGGGSEYEQYF.